These T cell receptor beta chains were read from a single sample in a study of early T cells in non-severe SARS-CoV-2 infection. TCRdb processed the 5' RACE reads anew with MiXCR; each CDR3 protein has one entry. This table has around 46,000 distinct CDR3 sequences, 5.6% appearing once. The source material was whole blood. The receptor source for this set is an adult who was a healthcare worker with PCR-confirmed SARS-CoV-2 infection or an uninfected control (not recorded which). Both conserved end residues are part of each CDR3. The order of the fields is CDR3 length, clone size, J gene, V gene, D gene, CDR3 DNA, CDR3 protein. D genes are given only for firm matches. For some rows the clone size is stated as once, few or many, or as a class when expanded; others skip it.

cdr3_length: 13
clone_size: many
j_call: TRBJ2-7
v_call: TRBV6-5
d_call: -
cdr3_nt: TGTGCCAGCAGTTACCATGGAAGTTACGAGCAGTACTTC
cdr3_aa: CASSYHGSYEQYF

cdr3_length: 12
clone_size: many
j_call: TRBJ1-1
v_call: TRBV28
d_call: -
cdr3_nt: TGTGCCAGCAGCCTGACGAACACTGAAGCTTTCTTT
cdr3_aa: CASSLTNTEAFF

cdr3_length: 15
clone_size: many
j_call: TRBJ1-1
v_call: TRBV5-4
d_call: -
cdr3_nt: TGTGCCAGCAGCTTGCCGGGTCGAGGGAACACTGAAGCTTTCTTT
cdr3_aa: CASSLPGRGNTEAFF

cdr3_length: 12
clone_size: few
j_call: TRBJ2-1
v_call: TRBV6-6
d_call: -
cdr3_nt: TGTGCCAGCAGTTCCTATCCAGGTGAGCAGTTCTTC
cdr3_aa: CASSSYPGEQFF

cdr3_length: 15
clone_size: many
j_call: TRBJ2-5
v_call: TRBV7-2
d_call: -
cdr3_nt: TGTGCCAGCAGCTTAGGCTCCGACAGGAGGGAGACCCAGTACTTC
cdr3_aa: CASSLGSDRRETQYF

cdr3_length: 13
clone_size: few
j_call: TRBJ1-1
v_call: TRBV20-1
d_call: -
cdr3_nt: TGCAGTGCAGGGCGGATAGGATGGACTGAAGCTTTCTTT
cdr3_aa: CSAGRIGWTEAFF

cdr3_length: 12
clone_size: few
j_call: TRBJ2-7
v_call: TRBV18
d_call: -
cdr3_nt: TGTGCCAGCTCACGGAACAATTACGAGCAGTACTTC
cdr3_aa: CASSRNNYEQYF

cdr3_length: 16
clone_size: many
j_call: TRBJ2-7
v_call: TRBV10-2
d_call: TRBD2
cdr3_nt: TGCGCCAGTACCTCGGGACTAGCGGGGGGGCCTTACGAGCAGTACTTC
cdr3_aa: CASTSGLAGGPYEQYF

cdr3_length: 14
clone_size: -
j_call: TRBJ1-5
v_call: TRBV12-3/TRBV12-4
d_call: TRBD1
cdr3_nt: TGTGCCAGCAGCCTCGGACAGGGGGGACAGCCCCAGCATTTT
cdr3_aa: CASSLGQGGQPQHF

cdr3_length: 14
clone_size: -
j_call: TRBJ1-2
v_call: TRBV19
d_call: -
cdr3_nt: TGTGCCAGTAGTATTCAAGCCTCTAACTATGGCTACACCTTC
cdr3_aa: CASSIQASNYGYTF

cdr3_length: 14
clone_size: many
j_call: TRBJ2-4
v_call: TRBV20-1
d_call: -
cdr3_nt: TGCAGTGCAAGAGGGGGGGGTTTAGGTAACATTCAGTACTTC
cdr3_aa: CSARGGGLGNIQYF

cdr3_length: 13
clone_size: few
j_call: TRBJ2-3
v_call: TRBV7-6
d_call: -
cdr3_nt: TGTGCCAGCAGCTATCGGGACTCAGATACGCAGTATTTT
cdr3_aa: CASSYRDSDTQYF

cdr3_length: 15
clone_size: -
j_call: TRBJ2-1
v_call: TRBV10-3
d_call: TRBD2
cdr3_nt: TGTGCCATCAGCGATAGCGGGGACTCCTACAATGAGCAGTTCTTC
cdr3_aa: CAISDSGDSYNEQFF

cdr3_length: 13
clone_size: many
j_call: TRBJ2-3
v_call: TRBV20-1
d_call: -
cdr3_nt: TGCAGTGCTAGAGTTGCCATCACAGATACGCAGTATTTT
cdr3_aa: CSARVAITDTQYF

cdr3_length: 17
clone_size: many
j_call: TRBJ1-1
v_call: TRBV6-2/TRBV6-3
d_call: -
cdr3_nt: TGTGCCAGCAGTTACTCGATAGCGAACAGGGTGAACACTGAAGCTTTCTTT
cdr3_aa: CASSYSIANRVNTEAFF

cdr3_length: 15
clone_size: many
j_call: TRBJ2-1
v_call: TRBV6-1
d_call: TRBD2
cdr3_nt: TGTGCCAGCACTTGGGAGGGGAGAGGTTTGGATGAGCAGTTCTTC
cdr3_aa: CASTWEGRGLDEQFF

cdr3_length: 14
clone_size: -
j_call: TRBJ1-2
v_call: TRBV19
d_call: -
cdr3_nt: TGTGCCAGTAGGGAAGGGGCAGTCGGCTATGGCTACACCTTC
cdr3_aa: CASREGAVGYGYTF

cdr3_length: 15
clone_size: -
j_call: TRBJ1-5
v_call: TRBV25-1
d_call: TRBD1
cdr3_nt: TGTGCCAGCAGTGCCAACAGGGGAGGGAATCAGCCCCAGCATTTT
cdr3_aa: CASSANRGGNQPQHF

cdr3_length: 15
clone_size: many
j_call: TRBJ1-5
v_call: TRBV5-1
d_call: TRBD1
cdr3_nt: TGCGCCAGCAGTTTCGGGACAGGGGGCGATCAGCCCCAGCATTTT
cdr3_aa: CASSFGTGGDQPQHF

cdr3_length: 17
clone_size: many
j_call: TRBJ2-1
v_call: TRBV6-1
d_call: -
cdr3_nt: TGTGCCAGCAGTGAGGGGGACTGGGCAGGGCCCTACAATGAGCAGTTCTTC
cdr3_aa: CASSEGDWAGPYNEQFF

cdr3_length: 16
clone_size: many
j_call: TRBJ2-5
v_call: TRBV5-4
d_call: TRBD2
cdr3_nt: TGTGCCAGCAGCTCCCCAAGCGGGGGGTTCCAAGAGACCCAGTACTTC
cdr3_aa: CASSSPSGGFQETQYF

cdr3_length: 15
clone_size: -
j_call: TRBJ2-4
v_call: TRBV6-5
d_call: TRBD1
cdr3_nt: TGTGCCAGCAGTCCCCCCGGGACAGGAAAAAACATTCAGTACTTC
cdr3_aa: CASSPPGTGKNIQYF

cdr3_length: 13
clone_size: -
j_call: TRBJ1-2
v_call: TRBV11-2
d_call: -
cdr3_nt: TGTGCCAGCAGCCTGGGGAAGAGCCAAGGCTACACCTTC
cdr3_aa: CASSLGKSQGYTF

cdr3_length: 16
clone_size: many
j_call: TRBJ2-3
v_call: TRBV3-1
d_call: TRBD2
cdr3_nt: TGTGCCAGCAGCCAAGTTCGCGGGAGTGGCACAGATACGCAGTATTTT
cdr3_aa: CASSQVRGSGTDTQYF

cdr3_length: 11
clone_size: few
j_call: TRBJ2-7
v_call: TRBV29-1
d_call: -
cdr3_nt: TGCAGCGGGGGTCTTACCTACGAGCAGTACTTC
cdr3_aa: CSGGLTYEQYF

cdr3_length: 12
clone_size: many
j_call: TRBJ2-7
v_call: TRBV27
d_call: -
cdr3_nt: TGTGCCAGCAGTTTGGGGGACGACGAGCAGTACTTC
cdr3_aa: CASSLGDDEQYF

cdr3_length: 16
clone_size: many
j_call: TRBJ2-7
v_call: TRBV10-2
d_call: TRBD1
cdr3_nt: TGCGCCAGCAGTGAGTGGGGCTTAGACAGGGCATACGAGCAGTACTTC
cdr3_aa: CASSEWGLDRAYEQYF

cdr3_length: 14
clone_size: many
j_call: TRBJ2-1
v_call: TRBV7-9
d_call: TRBD2
cdr3_nt: TGTGCCAGCAGCAGACTAGCGGGGTACAATGAGCAGTTCTTC
cdr3_aa: CASSRLAGYNEQFF

cdr3_length: 14
clone_size: many
j_call: TRBJ1-1
v_call: TRBV10-3
d_call: -
cdr3_nt: TGTGCCATCACCCTAGACCCATCGAACACTGAAGCTTTCTTT
cdr3_aa: CAITLDPSNTEAFF

cdr3_length: 14
clone_size: many
j_call: TRBJ2-1
v_call: TRBV7-9
d_call: TRBD2
cdr3_nt: TGTGCCAGCAGGCGGGAGGGGGAATACAATGAGCAGTTCTTC
cdr3_aa: CASRREGEYNEQFF

cdr3_length: 18
clone_size: -
j_call: TRBJ2-5
v_call: TRBV4-2
d_call: TRBD2
cdr3_nt: TGTGCCAGCAGCCAAGTCCCCGGGGGGATCCTCTTTTCAGAGACCCAGTACTTC
cdr3_aa: CASSQVPGGILFSETQYF

cdr3_length: 16
clone_size: many
j_call: TRBJ1-3
v_call: TRBV30
d_call: -
cdr3_nt: TGTGCCTGGAGTTCCTCCGGGGCCGGCTCTGGAAACACCATATATTTT
cdr3_aa: CAWSSSGAGSGNTIYF

cdr3_length: 16
clone_size: many
j_call: TRBJ2-3
v_call: TRBV4-2
d_call: -
cdr3_nt: TGTGCCAGCAGCCAAGGGGGGTCCGAACAGACACATACGCAGTATTTT
cdr3_aa: CASSQGGSEQTHTQYF

cdr3_length: 13
clone_size: many
j_call: TRBJ1-1
v_call: TRBV18
d_call: -
cdr3_nt: TGTGCCAGCTCACCGGTCCAGAACACTGAAGCTTTCTTT
cdr3_aa: CASSPVQNTEAFF

cdr3_length: 15
clone_size: many
j_call: TRBJ1-5
v_call: TRBV5-4
d_call: TRBD1
cdr3_nt: TGTGCCAGCAGCTTGGACCCGGGACAGAATCAGCCCCAGCATTTT
cdr3_aa: CASSLDPGQNQPQHF

cdr3_length: 14
clone_size: many
j_call: TRBJ2-7
v_call: TRBV7-2
d_call: -
cdr3_nt: TGTGCCAGCAGCTTGTCCGGGACCTCCTACGAGCAGTACTTC
cdr3_aa: CASSLSGTSYEQYF

cdr3_length: 13
clone_size: -
j_call: TRBJ1-1
v_call: TRBV30
d_call: -
cdr3_nt: TGTGCCTGGAGCGTCCTACCGAACACTGAAGCTTTCTTT
cdr3_aa: CAWSVLPNTEAFF

cdr3_length: 13
clone_size: many
j_call: TRBJ1-1
v_call: TRBV20-1
d_call: -
cdr3_nt: TGCAGTGGCCCAAAAACAGCGAACACTGAAGCTTTCTTT
cdr3_aa: CSGPKTANTEAFF

cdr3_length: 14
clone_size: many
j_call: TRBJ2-1
v_call: TRBV4-2
d_call: -
cdr3_nt: TGTGCCAGCAGCCCCCCGGCAGGGACCGATGAGCAGTTCTTC
cdr3_aa: CASSPPAGTDEQFF

cdr3_length: 11
clone_size: many
j_call: TRBJ2-7
v_call: TRBV11-2
d_call: -
cdr3_nt: TGTGCCAGCAGCTTACACTACGAGCAGTACTTC
cdr3_aa: CASSLHYEQYF